The 10 T cell receptor beta chains below all came from one sample that was sequenced in a study of T-cell memory formation after mild COVID-19. TCRdb ran MiXCR on the 5' RACE reads and lists one entry per CDR3 protein. The sample consists of some 320,000 distinct CDR3 sequences, about 13% of them appearing once. The sample consisted of PBMCs or a T cell subset sorted from them (not recorded which). The receptor source for this set is a man aged 18 to 30 who had mild COVID-19 (a few samples of this study predate the infection). Cell type and time point are not known.

This clonotype occurred a few times. This chain links TRBV6-2 or TRBV6-3 with TRBJ2-1, with 9 bases identical to TRBD2. Germline V lookup: CDR1 MNHEY, CDR2 SVGEGT. The CDR3 has 12 amino acids. V trimming: 6 bases; J trimming: 14 bases; junction bases outside the gene matches: 8. The CDR3 DNA reads TGTGCCAGCAGCCCCCGGACTAGCGAGAAGTTCTTC. Its translation: CASSPRTSEKFF.

The rearrangement joins TRBV19 to TRBJ2-7; the D is unclear. CDR3 length: 13 residues. V gave up 3 bases and J gave up 1 base, with 7 bases separating them. Germline V gene data show CDR1 as LNHDA and CDR2 as SQIVND (reference sequence). CDR3 region: CASSISPSYEQYF. CDR3 coding DNA: TGTGCCAGTAGTATCTCACCTTCCTACGAGCAGTACTTC.

This clonotype has just a few counts. V usage is TRBV28 and J usage is TRBJ2-7, with 9 bases lining up with TRBD1. J was trimmed by 2 bases and V by 1 base; bases with no gene match: 9. CDR1 and CDR2 from the germline V gene are MDHEN and SYDVKM. The CDR3 extends over 17 amino acids. The CDR3 is CASSLYSPDRGAYEQYV. The CDR3 coding sequence is TGTGCCAGCAGTTTATACAGTCCGGACAGGGGAGCCTACGAGCAGTACGTC.

This clonotype has just one count. V gene TRBV24-1 combines with J gene TRBJ2-2; D gene unclear. Germline V gives CDR1 KGHDR, CDR2 SFDVKD. There are 14 residues in the CDR3. The V gene lost 9 bases and the J gene lost 1 base, with 11 bases spanning the gap. For the CDR3, the DNA is TGTGCCACCCATGGGCCCGGGAACACCGGGGAGCTGTTTTTT. Protein sequence: CATHGPGNTGELFF.

This clonotype has a count of ten or more. The rearrangement links TRBV5-5 to TRBJ2-5; 7 bases are a match to TRBD1. The CDR3 covers 15 residues. Trimming removed 1 base from V and 5 bases from J; junction bases left unmatched: 8. CDR1 SGHKS and CDR2 YYEKEE come from the germline V gene (reference sequence). CDR3: CASSLFRQGGETQYF. CDR3 bases: TGTGCCAGCAGCTTGTTTCGACAGGGTGGGGAGACCCAGTACTTC.

This clonotype was picked up a small number of times. CDR3 protein: CASSYLSGVEAFF. CDR3 nucleotides: TGTGCCAGCAGTTACCTAAGCGGGGTTGAAGCTTTCTTT. The V gene is TRBV6-6, the J gene TRBJ1-1, with unresolved D. CDR3 length equals 13 residues. V was cut by 2 bases and J by 7 bases, with 11 bases left in between. Germline assignment: CDR1 MNHNY and CDR2 SVGAGI (reference sequence).

The chain is built from TRBV11-2 and TRBJ2-2; D perhaps matches TRBD2 (7 bases). Trimming cost V 6 bases and J 4 bases, with 15 bases left between them. The CDR3 has 15 residues. Germline V gene lookup returns CDR1 SGHAT and CDR2 FQNNGV. This CDR3 reads CASRTPGGRTGELFF. The CDR3 nucleotides read TGTGCCAGCAGGACCCCGGGGGGCCGCACCGGGGAGCTGTTTTTT. The full variable domain, in which reference TRBV11-2 and TRBJ2-2 provide the parts outside the CDR3, is EAGVAQSPRYKIIEKRQSVAFWCNPISGHATLYWYQQILGQGPKLLIQFQNNGVVDDSQLPKDRFSAERLKGVDSTLKIQPAKLEDSAVYLCASRTPGGRTGELFFGEGSRLTVL.

This clonotype was counted at least ten times. The chain couples TRBV7-8 to TRBJ2-1; tentatively, D is TRBD1 (5 bases). Germline V gene data show CDR1 as SGHVS and CDR2 as FQNEAQ. This CDR3 has 15 amino acids. Trimming stripped 0 bases from V and 1 base from J, with 7 bases between. CDR3 amino acids: CASSLAPGSYNEQFF. The CDR3 DNA is TGTGCCAGCAGCTTAGCTCCAGGGTCCTACAATGAGCAGTTCTTC.

A few counts support this clonotype. This chain uses TRBV5-1 with TRBJ2-1; 8 nucleotides line up with TRBD2. Looked up from germline, CDR1 is SGHRS and CDR2 is YFSETQ. V shed 5 bases and J 2 bases; nucleotides not matched to a gene: 9. This CDR3 spans 16 amino acids. CDR3 loop: CASSQEGGGTYNEQFF. The CDR3 region has the DNA TGCGCCAGCAGTCAGGAGGGCGGGGGGACCTACAATGAGCAGTTCTTC.

This clonotype has only a few counts. The V call is TRBV24-1, the J call TRBJ2-1; D perhaps matches TRBD1 (6 bases). Germline V gives CDR1 KGHDR, CDR2 SFDVKD. The CDR3 loop spans 14 amino acids. The V end was cut by 6 bases, the J end by 1 base, with 9 bases between. This CDR3 is CATSRGQSYNEQFF. CDR3 bases: TGTGCCACCAGTCGGGGACAATCCTACAATGAGCAGTTCTTC.